A selection of T cell receptor beta chains follows, all from one sample in a study of cytomegalovirus exposure and HLA in healthy donors. Clones were read by immunoSEQ multiplex PCR, and TCRdb kept only the in-frame ones, dropping some. The clone table shows some 110,000 clones, with the ten largest holding 5.5% to 8%. The sample comprised PBMCs. Every receptor here comes from a man aged 35-49 years in good health and CMV-seropositive. Both conserved end residues are part of each CDR3. A D gene is named only where the DNA matches it firmly.

d_gene: TRBD1
v_gene: TRBV19
j_gene: TRBJ1-2
CDR3aa: CASSMGTAWPGYTF
CDR3nt: TGTGCCAGTAGTATGGGGACAGCCTGGCCTGGCTACACCTTC

d_gene: NA
v_gene: TRBV6-5
j_gene: TRBJ1-4
CDR3aa: CASSYSKRGNEKLFF
CDR3nt: TGTGCCAGCAGTTACTCGAAAAGGGGGAATGAAAAACTGTTTTTT

d_gene: NA
v_gene: TRBV28
j_gene: TRBJ1-3
CDR3aa: CASSSAAGHSGNTIYF
CDR3nt: TGTGCCAGCAGTTCGGCCGCAGGCCACTCTGGAAACACCATATATTTT

d_gene: NA
v_gene: TRBV5-6
j_gene: TRBJ1-2
CDR3aa: CASSFSGGNYGYTF
CDR3nt: TGTGCCAGCAGCTTCTCTGGGGGGAACTATGGCTACACCTTC

d_gene: TRBD1
v_gene: TRBV7-9
j_gene: TRBJ1-5
CDR3aa: CASSFGTGESSRNQPQHF
CDR3nt: TGTGCCAGCAGCTTTGGGACAGGGGAATCAAGCCGGAATCAGCCCCAACATTTT

d_gene: TRBD1
v_gene: TRBV30
j_gene: TRBJ2-5
CDR3aa: CASTGIGETQYF
CDR3nt: TGTGCCTCGACAGGGATAGGGGAGACCCAGTACTTC

d_gene: NA
v_gene: TRBV28
j_gene: TRBJ2-3
CDR3aa: CASSFYRGITTDTQYF
CDR3nt: TGTGCCAGCAGTTTCTATAGGGGAATTACCACAGATACGCAGTATTTT

d_gene: TRBD1
v_gene: TRBV28
j_gene: TRBJ1-5
CDR3aa: CASSLRRQGSQPQHF
CDR3nt: TGTGCCAGCAGTTTACGCCGACAGGGTAGTCAGCCCCAGCATTTT

d_gene: TRBD1
v_gene: TRBV7-9
j_gene: TRBJ1-2
CDR3aa: CASSPDTGQGGDGYTF
CDR3nt: TGTGCCAGCAGCCCCGATACGGGACAGGGGGGGGATGGCTACACCTTC

d_gene: TRBD1
v_gene: TRBV19
j_gene: TRBJ1-1
CDR3aa: CATKGLKTGAGSEAFF
CDR3nt: TGTGCCACCAAGGGGTTGAAAACAGGGGCCGGGTCTGAAGCTTTCTTT

d_gene: TRBD2
v_gene: TRBV29-1
j_gene: TRBJ2-7
CDR3aa: CSVEGRGGREQYF
CDR3nt: TGCAGCGTTGAAGGTCGGGGAGGGCGCGAGCAGTACTTC

d_gene: TRBD2
v_gene: TRBV28
j_gene: TRBJ2-7
CDR3aa: CASSFGAGVPYF
CDR3nt: TGTGCCAGCAGTTTCGGGGCGGGGGTTCCGTACTTC

d_gene: NA
v_gene: TRBV15
j_gene: TRBJ2-7
CDR3aa: CATSRISGSGVYEQYF
CDR3nt: TGTGCCACCAGCAGAATTAGTGGGAGTGGAGTCTACGAGCAGTACTTC

d_gene: TRBD2
v_gene: TRBV4-2
j_gene: TRBJ2-3
CDR3aa: CASSQGTSGANTQYF
CDR3nt: TGTGCCAGCAGCCAAGGGACTAGCGGAGCGAATACGCAGTATTTT

d_gene: NA
v_gene: TRBV6-5
j_gene: TRBJ2-7
CDR3aa: CASSSRYEQYF
CDR3nt: TGTGCCAGCAGTTCCCGCTACGAGCAGTACTTC

d_gene: NA
v_gene: TRBV29-1
j_gene: TRBJ2-1
CDR3aa: CSARLDLSSYNEQFF
CDR3nt: TGCAGCGCCCGGTTGGACTTGAGCTCCTACAATGAGCAGTTCTTC

d_gene: NA
v_gene: TRBV27
j_gene: TRBJ2-1
CDR3aa: CASGRQYNEQFF
CDR3nt: TGTGCCAGCGGAAGACAGTACAATGAGCAGTTCTTC

d_gene: TRBD2
v_gene: TRBV6-6
j_gene: TRBJ2-4
CDR3aa: CASSYLAGGDNIQYF
CDR3nt: TGTGCCAGCAGTTACTTAGCGGGAGGGGATAACATTCAGTACTTC

d_gene: NA
v_gene: TRBV27
j_gene: TRBJ2-4
CDR3aa: CASSPTLGFAKNIQYF
CDR3nt: TGTGCCAGCAGTCCAACCCTCGGGTTCGCCAAAAACATTCAGTACTTC

d_gene: TRBD1
v_gene: TRBV6-6
j_gene: TRBJ2-1
CDR3aa: CASSKKDRGNEQFF
CDR3nt: TGTGCCAGCAGTAAGAAGGACAGGGGAAATGAGCAGTTCTTC

d_gene: NA
v_gene: TRBV4-1
j_gene: TRBJ1-4
CDR3aa: CASSQRRGETTNEKLFF
CDR3nt: TGCGCCAGCAGCCAGCGCCGGGGTGAGACGACTAATGAAAAACTGTTTTTT

d_gene: TRBD1
v_gene: TRBV2
j_gene: TRBJ1-3
CDR3aa: CASSDRVPGNTIYF
CDR3nt: TGTGCCAGCAGCGACAGGGTTCCTGGAAACACCATATATTTT

d_gene: NA
v_gene: TRBV5-1
j_gene: TRBJ2-7
CDR3aa: CASSPGRGLGYEQYF
CDR3nt: TGCGCCAGCAGCCCGGGGCGGGGGCTGGGGTACGAGCAGTACTTC

d_gene: TRBD2
v_gene: TRBV27
j_gene: TRBJ2-1
CDR3aa: CASSRERDYEQFF
CDR3nt: TGTGCCAGCAGCCGAGAGCGGGACTATGAGCAGTTCTTC

d_gene: NA
v_gene: TRBV5-1
j_gene: TRBJ2-1
CDR3aa: CASSLVGANSYNEQFF
CDR3nt: TGCGCCAGCAGCTTGGTTGGAGCGAACTCCTACAATGAGCAGTTCTTC

d_gene: TRBD2
v_gene: TRBV19
j_gene: TRBJ2-1
CDR3aa: CASSIGGNRYNEQFF
CDR3nt: TGTGCCAGTAGTATCGGGGGGAACCGCTACAATGAGCAGTTCTTC

d_gene: TRBD2
v_gene: TRBV2
j_gene: TRBJ2-1
CDR3aa: CASSEEVAGGGEQFF
CDR3nt: TGTGCCAGCAGTGAGGAGGTAGCGGGAGGGGGTGAGCAGTTCTTC

d_gene: NA
v_gene: TRBV28
j_gene: TRBJ2-5
CDR3aa: CASSPGPGETQYF
CDR3nt: TGTGCCAGCAGTCCGGGTCCCGGGGAGACCCAGTACTTC

d_gene: NA
v_gene: TRBV10-1
j_gene: TRBJ2-2
CDR3aa: CASSEGAGLSGELFF
CDR3nt: TGCGCCAGCAGTGAGGGCGCAGGCCTCTCCGGGGAGCTGTTTTTT

d_gene: TRBD2
v_gene: TRBV5-1
j_gene: TRBJ2-2
CDR3aa: CASSWGLAGTGELFF
CDR3nt: TGCGCCAGCAGCTGGGGACTAGCGGGAACCGGGGAGCTGTTTTTT

d_gene: TRBD2
v_gene: TRBV29-1
j_gene: TRBJ2-5
CDR3aa: CSVATSGLLYF
CDR3nt: TGCAGCGTTGCAACTAGCGGGTTGTTGTACTTC

d_gene: TRBD2
v_gene: TRBV29-1
j_gene: TRBJ2-7
CDR3aa: CSVEDAGTSGSLPYEQYF
CDR3nt: TGCAGCGTTGAAGATGCCGGGACTAGCGGGTCCTTACCCTACGAGCAGTACTTC

d_gene: NA
v_gene: TRBV18
j_gene: TRBJ2-7
CDR3aa: CASSHPEQGSYEQYF
CDR3nt: TGTGCCAGCTCACATCCGGAGCAGGGGTCCTACGAGCAGTACTTC

d_gene: NA
v_gene: TRBV9
j_gene: TRBJ2-7
CDR3aa: CASSLEADVVPEYEQYF
CDR3nt: TGTGCCAGCAGCCTCGAGGCGGATGTAGTCCCTGAGTACGAGCAGTACTTC

d_gene: TRBD1
v_gene: TRBV28
j_gene: TRBJ1-2
CDR3aa: CASSAGQNYGYTF
CDR3nt: TGTGCCAGCAGTGCGGGACAGAACTATGGCTACACCTTC

d_gene: NA
v_gene: TRBV6-5
j_gene: TRBJ2-7
CDR3aa: CASSYARRGVVYEQYF
CDR3nt: TGTGCCAGCAGTTACGCCCGCAGGGGAGTAGTCTACGAGCAGTACTTC

d_gene: TRBD1
v_gene: TRBV14
j_gene: TRBJ2-1
CDR3aa: CASSQPGQANEQFF
CDR3nt: TGTGCCAGCAGCCAACCCGGACAGGCCAATGAGCAGTTCTTC

d_gene: NA
v_gene: TRBV2
j_gene: TRBJ1-5
CDR3aa: CASSEGRSNQPQHF
CDR3nt: TGTGCCAGCAGTGAGGGGAGGAGCAATCAGCCCCAGCATTTT

d_gene: TRBD2
v_gene: TRBV10-2
j_gene: TRBJ2-1
CDR3aa: CASSESTSGSYNEQFF
CDR3nt: TGCGCCAGCAGTGAGTCTACTAGCGGGTCGTACAATGAGCAGTTCTTC

d_gene: NA
v_gene: TRBV5-1
j_gene: TRBJ2-7
CDR3aa: CASASTYEQYF
CDR3nt: TGCGCCAGCGCCTCTACCTACGAGCAGTACTTC

d_gene: TRBD1
v_gene: TRBV4-2
j_gene: TRBJ2-1
CDR3aa: CASSQRQGPGNEQFF
CDR3nt: TGTGCCAGCAGCCAAAGACAGGGGCCCGGCAATGAGCAGTTCTTC

d_gene: TRBD1
v_gene: TRBV5-1
j_gene: TRBJ2-7
CDR3aa: CATSFGTGVYEQYF
CDR3nt: TGCGCCACCTCCTTTGGGACAGGCGTCTACGAGCAGTACTTC

d_gene: TRBD2
v_gene: TRBV5-8
j_gene: TRBJ2-3
CDR3aa: CASSGGSGTDTQYF
CDR3nt: TGTGCCAGCAGCGGCGGGAGCGGCACAGATACGCAGTATTTT

d_gene: TRBD1
v_gene: TRBV15
j_gene: TRBJ2-2
CDR3aa: CATLGTGRTGELFF
CDR3nt: TGTGCCACCTTGGGGACAGGGAGGACCGGGGAGCTGTTTTTT